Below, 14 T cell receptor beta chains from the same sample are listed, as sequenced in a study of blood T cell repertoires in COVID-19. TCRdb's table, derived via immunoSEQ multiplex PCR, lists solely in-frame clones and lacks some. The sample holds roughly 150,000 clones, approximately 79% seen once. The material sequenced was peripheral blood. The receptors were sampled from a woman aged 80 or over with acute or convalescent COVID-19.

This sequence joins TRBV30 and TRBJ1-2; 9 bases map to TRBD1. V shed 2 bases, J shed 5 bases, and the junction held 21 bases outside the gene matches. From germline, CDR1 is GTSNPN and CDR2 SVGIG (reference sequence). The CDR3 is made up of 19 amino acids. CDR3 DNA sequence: TGTGCCTGGAGTTCCGGGACAGGGCAATCCGAGGTGGCGTTATATGGCTACACCTTC. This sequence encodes CAWSSGTGQSEVALYGYTF.

The chain's CDR3 is CASSLGLAHNEQFF. The CDR3 nucleotides read TGTGCCAGCAGCCTAGGACTAGCGCACAATGAGCAGTTCTTC. This rearrangement joins TRBV11-3 to TRBJ2-1, with 9 bases that match TRBD2. In germline, CDR1 is SGHNT, CDR2 YENEEA. The CDR3 is 14 residues long. The V gene end was trimmed by 5 bases and the J gene end by 5 bases; junction bases not matched to a gene: 4.

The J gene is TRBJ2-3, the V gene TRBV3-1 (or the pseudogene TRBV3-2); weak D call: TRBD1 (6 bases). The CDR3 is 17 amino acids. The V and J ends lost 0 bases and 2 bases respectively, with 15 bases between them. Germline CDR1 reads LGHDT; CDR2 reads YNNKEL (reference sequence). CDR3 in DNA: TGTGCCAGCAGCCAAGAGGGCGGACAGAGATACACAGATACGCAGTATTTT. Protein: CASSQEGGQRYTDTQYF.

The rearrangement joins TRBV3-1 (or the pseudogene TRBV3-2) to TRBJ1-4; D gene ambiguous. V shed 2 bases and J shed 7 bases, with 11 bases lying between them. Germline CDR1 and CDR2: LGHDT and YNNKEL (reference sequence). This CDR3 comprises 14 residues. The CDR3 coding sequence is TGTGCCAGCAGCCAAAACATAGAGGGTGAAAAACTGTTTTTT. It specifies CASSQNIEGEKLFF.

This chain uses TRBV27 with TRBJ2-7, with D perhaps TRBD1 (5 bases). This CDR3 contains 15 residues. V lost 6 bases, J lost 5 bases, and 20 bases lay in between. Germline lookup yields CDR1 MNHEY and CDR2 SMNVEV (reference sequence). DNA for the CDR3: TGTGCCAGCAGACCCAGGCAGGGTTTCACGAACGAGCAGTACTTC. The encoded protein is CASRPRQGFTNEQYF.

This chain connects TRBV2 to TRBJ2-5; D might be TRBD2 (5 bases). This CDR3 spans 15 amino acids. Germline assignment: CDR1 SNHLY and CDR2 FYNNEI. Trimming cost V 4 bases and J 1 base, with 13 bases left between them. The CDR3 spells CASSVEGRFQETQYF. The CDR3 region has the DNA TGTGCCAGCAGTGTCGAGGGCAGGTTCCAAGAGACCCAGTACTTC.

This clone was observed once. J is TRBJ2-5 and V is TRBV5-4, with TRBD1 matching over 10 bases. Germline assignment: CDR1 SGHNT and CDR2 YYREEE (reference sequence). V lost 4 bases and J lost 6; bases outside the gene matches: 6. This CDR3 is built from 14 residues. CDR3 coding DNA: TGTGCCAGCAGCCCAGACAGGGGGCTACAGACCCAGTACTTC. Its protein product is CASSPDRGLQTQYF.

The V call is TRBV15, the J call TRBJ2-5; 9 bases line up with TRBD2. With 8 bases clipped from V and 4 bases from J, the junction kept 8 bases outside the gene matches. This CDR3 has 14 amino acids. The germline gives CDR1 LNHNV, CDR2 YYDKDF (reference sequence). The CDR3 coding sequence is TGTGCCACCGCTAGATCTAGCGGGATAGAGACCCAGTACTTC. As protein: CATARSSGIETQYF. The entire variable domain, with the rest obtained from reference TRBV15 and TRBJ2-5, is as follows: DAMVIQNPRYQVTQFGKPVTLSCSQTLNHNVMYWYQQKSSQAPKLLFHYYDKDFNNEADTPDNFQSRRPNTSFCFLDIRSPGLGDTAMYLCATARSSGIETQYFGPGTRLLVL.

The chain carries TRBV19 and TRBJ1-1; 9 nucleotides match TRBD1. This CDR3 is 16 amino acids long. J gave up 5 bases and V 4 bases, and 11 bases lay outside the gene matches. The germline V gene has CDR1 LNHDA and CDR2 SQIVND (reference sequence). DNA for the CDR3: TGTGCCAGTAGTACTCAGCCGGGACAGGGAGGGACTGAAGCTTTCTTT. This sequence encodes CASSTQPGQGGTEAFF.

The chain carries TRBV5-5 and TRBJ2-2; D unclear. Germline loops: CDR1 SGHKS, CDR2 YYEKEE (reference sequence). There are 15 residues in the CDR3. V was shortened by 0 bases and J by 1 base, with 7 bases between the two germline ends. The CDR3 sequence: CASSLDSLNTGELFF. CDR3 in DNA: TGTGCCAGCAGCTTGGACAGTCTGAACACCGGGGAGCTGTTTTTT.

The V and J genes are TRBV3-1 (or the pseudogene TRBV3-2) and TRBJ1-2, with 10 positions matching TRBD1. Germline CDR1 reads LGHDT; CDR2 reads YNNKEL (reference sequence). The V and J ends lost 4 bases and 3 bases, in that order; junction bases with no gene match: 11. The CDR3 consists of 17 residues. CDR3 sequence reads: CASSPTGGAGRYYGYTF. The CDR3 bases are TGTGCCAGCAGCCCGACAGGGGGCGCGGGGCGGTACTATGGCTACACCTTC.

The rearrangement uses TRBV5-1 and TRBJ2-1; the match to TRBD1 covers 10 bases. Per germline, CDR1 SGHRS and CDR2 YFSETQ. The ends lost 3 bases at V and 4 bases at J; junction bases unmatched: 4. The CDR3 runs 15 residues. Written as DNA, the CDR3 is TGCGCCAGCAGCTGGGGGACAGGGGAGTACAATGAGCAGTTCTTC. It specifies CASSWGTGEYNEQFF.

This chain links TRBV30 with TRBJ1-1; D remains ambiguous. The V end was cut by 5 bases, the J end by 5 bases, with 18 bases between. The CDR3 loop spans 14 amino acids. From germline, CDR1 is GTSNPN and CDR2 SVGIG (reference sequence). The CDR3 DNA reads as TGTGCCTGGTCCGAATTGAGCGGTTATACTGAAGCTTTCTTT. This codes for CAWSELSGYTEAFF.

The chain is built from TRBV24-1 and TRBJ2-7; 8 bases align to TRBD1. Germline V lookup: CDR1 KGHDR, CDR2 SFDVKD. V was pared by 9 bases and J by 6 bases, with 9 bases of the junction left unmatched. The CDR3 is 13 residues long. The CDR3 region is CATQQGGQVEQYF. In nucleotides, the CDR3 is TGTGCCACCCAACAGGGGGGTCAAGTCGAGCAGTACTTC.